This is a list of T cell receptor beta chains from one sample in a study of blood T cell repertoires in COVID-19. Data came from immunoSEQ multiplex PCR; TCRdb stores just in-frame clones and leaves some out. Of some 500,000 clones listed, around 90% are singletons. Source material: peripheral blood. The receptor source for this set is a woman aged 50 to 65 with COVID-19, enrolled during active disease. CDR3s include the opening cysteine and the closing phenylalanine or tryptophan. D genes are given only for firm matches. Some rows have no size entry. The others give once, few or many, or a class for an expanded clone.

>TRBV7-8|TRBD1|TRBJ1-1|NA
TGTGCCAGCAGCCCCACAGGGGGCGCGGGCACTGAAGCTTTCTTT
CASSPTGGAGTEAFF
>TRBV30|NA|TRBJ2-1|NA
TGTGCCTGGGGCAGGGGTCCCAATGAGCAGTTCTTC
CAWGRGPNEQFF
>TRBV19|NA|TRBJ1-1|NA
TGTGCCAGTAGTATAGGGTCTGAACAGGTTACGAACACTGAAGCTTTCTTT
CASSIGSEQVTNTEAFF
>TRBV27|TRBD2|TRBJ2-1|NA
TGTGCCAGCAGTTTGAAGCGGGGGGGCCTAGATGAGCAGTTCTTC
CASSLKRGGLDEQFF
>TRBV11-2|NA|TRBJ2-3|NA
TGTGCCAGCAGCCCCAAGGGACTTAGCACAGATACGCAGTATTTT
CASSPKGLSTDTQYF
>TRBV6-6|NA|TRBJ2-3|NA
TGTGCCAGCAGTTACGGCGGCAGCCGGGGGACAGATACGCAGTATTTT
CASSYGGSRGTDTQYF
>TRBV9|TRBD2|TRBJ2-3|once
TGTGCCAGCAGCGGAGGGACTAGGCGGACAGATACGCAGTATTTT
CASSGGTRRTDTQYF
>TRBV3-1/TRBV3-2|TRBD1|TRBJ1-2|NA
TGTGCCAGCAGCCCGTACCGGGGGACAGGAAACGGCTACACCTTC
CASSPYRGTGNGYTF
>TRBV5-4|TRBD2|TRBJ2-3|NA
TGTGCCAGCAGCCGGGAGGTAGATACGCAGTATTTT
CASSREVDTQYF
>TRBV5-6|NA|TRBJ2-4|NA
TGTGCCAGCAGCCACGGTCCCCGGGGGACCGGAAACATTCAGTACTTC
CASSHGPRGTGNIQYF
>TRBV5-1|NA|TRBJ2-7|NA
TGCGCCAGCAGCTTGAGTACTAGCTCCCACGAGCAGTACTTC
CASSLSTSSHEQYF
>TRBV11-2|NA|TRBJ2-5|NA
TGTGCCAGCAGCCTTCCTATGGGCGTCCGGGGAGAGACCCAGTACTTC
CASSLPMGVRGETQYF
>TRBV4-1|TRBD1|TRBJ1-2|NA
TGCGCCAGCAGCCGTCCGGGACAGCACTATGGCTACACCTTC
CASSRPGQHYGYTF
>TRBV24-1|TRBD2|TRBJ2-1|NA
TGTGCCACCAGTGATTCGATAGCGGGGGCCAAATACAATGAGCAGTTCTTC
CATSDSIAGAKYNEQFF
>TRBV30|NA|TRBJ1-2|NA
TGTGCCTGGAGTGTGGAACAGGGTACCGGTGGCTACACCTTC
CAWSVEQGTGGYTF
>TRBV9|TRBD1|TRBJ2-1|NA
TGTGCCAGCAGCGCTTTGACAGGGCGCACCTACAATGAGCAGTTCTTC
CASSALTGRTYNEQFF
>TRBV2|NA|TRBJ1-5|NA
TGTGCCAGCAGTGCGTTGAGCAATCAGCCCCAGCATTTT
CASSALSNQPQHF